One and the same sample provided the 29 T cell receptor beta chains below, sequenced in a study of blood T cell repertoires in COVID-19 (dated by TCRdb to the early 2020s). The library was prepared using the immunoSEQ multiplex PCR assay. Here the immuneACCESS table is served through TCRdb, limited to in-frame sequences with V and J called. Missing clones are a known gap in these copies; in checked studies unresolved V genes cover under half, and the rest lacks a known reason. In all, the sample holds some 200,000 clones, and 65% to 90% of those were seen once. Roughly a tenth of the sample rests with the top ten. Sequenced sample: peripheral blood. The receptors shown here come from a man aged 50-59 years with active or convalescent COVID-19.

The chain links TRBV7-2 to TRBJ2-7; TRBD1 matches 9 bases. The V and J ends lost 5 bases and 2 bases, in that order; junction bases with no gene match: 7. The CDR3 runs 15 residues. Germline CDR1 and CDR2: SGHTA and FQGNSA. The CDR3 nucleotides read TGTGCCAGCAGCCAAGACAGGGGGTACACCTACGAGCAGTACGTC. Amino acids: CASSQDRGYTYEQYV.

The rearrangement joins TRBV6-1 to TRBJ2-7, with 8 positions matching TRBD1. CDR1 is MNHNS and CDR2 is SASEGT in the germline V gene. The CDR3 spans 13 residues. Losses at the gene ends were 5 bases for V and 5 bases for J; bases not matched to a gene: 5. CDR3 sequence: CASSTGQGNEQYF. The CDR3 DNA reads TGTGCCAGCAGTACAGGACAGGGTAACGAGCAGTACTTC.

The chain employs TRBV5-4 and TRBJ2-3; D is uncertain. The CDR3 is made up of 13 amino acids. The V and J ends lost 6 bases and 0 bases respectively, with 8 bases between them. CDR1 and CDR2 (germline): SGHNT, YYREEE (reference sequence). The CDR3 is CASTPQSTDTQYF. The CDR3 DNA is TGTGCCAGCACACCCCAGAGCACAGATACGCAGTATTTT.

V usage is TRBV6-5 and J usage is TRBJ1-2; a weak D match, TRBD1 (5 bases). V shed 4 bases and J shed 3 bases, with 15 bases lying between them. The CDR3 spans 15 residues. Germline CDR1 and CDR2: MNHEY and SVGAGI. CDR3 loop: CASSSLGADHYGYTF. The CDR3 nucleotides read TGTGCCAGCAGTTCTCTAGGGGCAGACCACTATGGCTACACCTTC.

The CDR3 spells CASTQRSGTEAFF. The CDR3, as DNA: TGTGCCAGCACCCAACGGAGTGGCACTGAAGCTTTCTTT. The chain has TRBV6-5 and TRBJ1-1; D is undetermined. CDR3 size: 13 residues. V dropped 7 bases and J dropped 4 bases, with 13 bases sitting between them. CDR1 is MNHEY and CDR2 is SVGAGI in the germline V gene.

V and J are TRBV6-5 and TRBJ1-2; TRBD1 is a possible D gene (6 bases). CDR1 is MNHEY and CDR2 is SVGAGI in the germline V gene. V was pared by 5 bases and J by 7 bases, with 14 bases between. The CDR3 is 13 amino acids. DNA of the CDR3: TGTGCCAGCAGTACAGGGACGCAGAGTGGCTACACCTTC. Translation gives CASSTGTQSGYTF.

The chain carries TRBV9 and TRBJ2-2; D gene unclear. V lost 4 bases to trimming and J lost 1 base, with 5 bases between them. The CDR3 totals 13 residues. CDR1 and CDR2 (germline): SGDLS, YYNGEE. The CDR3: CASSPKNTGELFF. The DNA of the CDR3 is TGTGCCAGCAGCCCTAAGAACACCGGGGAGCTGTTTTTT.

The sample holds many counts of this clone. The CDR3 loop is CASSLDNQETQYF. CDR3 coding DNA: TGTGCCAGCAGTTTGGACAACCAAGAGACCCAGTACTTC. The rearrangement uses TRBV28 and TRBJ2-5, with a possible D match to TRBD1 (5 bases). The CDR3 sequence is 13 residues long. Trimming removed 3 bases at V and 0 bases at J, with 5 bases between. Germline V gene sequence: CDR1 MDHEN, CDR2 SYDVKM.

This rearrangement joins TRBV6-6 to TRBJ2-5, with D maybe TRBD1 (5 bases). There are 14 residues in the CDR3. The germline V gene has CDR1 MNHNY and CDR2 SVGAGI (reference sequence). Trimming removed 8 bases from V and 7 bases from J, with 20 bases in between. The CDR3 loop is CASSRSGPPLTQYF. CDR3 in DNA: TGTGCCAGCTCCCGGTCAGGGCCTCCTTTGACCCAGTACTTC.

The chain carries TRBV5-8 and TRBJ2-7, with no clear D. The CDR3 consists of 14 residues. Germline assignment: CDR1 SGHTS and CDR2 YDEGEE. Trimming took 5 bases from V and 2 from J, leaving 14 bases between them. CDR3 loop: CASSLLGMTYEQYF. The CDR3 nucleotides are TGTGCCAGCAGTCTGTTGGGCATGACCTACGAGCAGTACTTC.

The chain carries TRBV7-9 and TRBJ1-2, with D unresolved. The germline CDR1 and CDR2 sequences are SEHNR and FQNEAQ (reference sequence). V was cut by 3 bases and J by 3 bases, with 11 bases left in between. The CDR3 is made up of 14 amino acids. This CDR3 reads CASSFRVPDYGYTF. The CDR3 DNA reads TGTGCCAGCAGCTTCCGGGTCCCAGACTATGGCTACACCTTC.

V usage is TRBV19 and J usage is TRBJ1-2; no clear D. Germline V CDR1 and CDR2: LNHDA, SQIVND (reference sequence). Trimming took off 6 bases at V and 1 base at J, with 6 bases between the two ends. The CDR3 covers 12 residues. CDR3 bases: TGTGCCAGTAGCCAGGATAACTATGGCTACACCTTC. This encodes CASSQDNYGYTF.

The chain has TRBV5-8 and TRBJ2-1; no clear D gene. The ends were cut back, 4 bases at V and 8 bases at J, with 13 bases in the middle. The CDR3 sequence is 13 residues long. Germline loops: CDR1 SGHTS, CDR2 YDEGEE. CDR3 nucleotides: TGTGCCAGCAGCCGGTCGCGCCGGGATGAGCAGTTCTTC. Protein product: CASSRSRRDEQFF.

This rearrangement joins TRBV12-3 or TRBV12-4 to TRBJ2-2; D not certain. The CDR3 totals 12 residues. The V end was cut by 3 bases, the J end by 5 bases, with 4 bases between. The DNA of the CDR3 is TGTGCCAGCAGTTTCGGGACCGGGGAGCTGTTTTTT. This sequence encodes CASSFGTGELFF.

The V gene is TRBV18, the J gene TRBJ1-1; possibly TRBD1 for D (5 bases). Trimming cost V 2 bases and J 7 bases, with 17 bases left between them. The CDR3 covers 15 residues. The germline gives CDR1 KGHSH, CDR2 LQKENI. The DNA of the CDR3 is TGTGCCAGCTCACCAGGAACGGGTAGAGACAGTGAAGCTTTCTTT. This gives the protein CASSPGTGRDSEAFF. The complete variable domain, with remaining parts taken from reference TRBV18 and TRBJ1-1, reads NAGVMQNPRHLVRRRGQEARLRCSPMKGHSHVYWYRQLPEEGLKFMVYLQKENIIDESGMPKERFSAEFPKEGPSILRIQQVVRGDSAAYFCASSPGTGRDSEAFFGQGTRLTVV.

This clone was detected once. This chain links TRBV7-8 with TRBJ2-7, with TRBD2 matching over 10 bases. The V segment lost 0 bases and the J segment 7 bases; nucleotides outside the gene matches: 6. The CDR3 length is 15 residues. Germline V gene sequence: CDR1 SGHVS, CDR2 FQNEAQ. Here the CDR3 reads CASSLALIAGGEQYV. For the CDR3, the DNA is TGTGCCAGCAGCTTAGCGCTAATAGCGGGGGGAGAGCAGTACGTC.

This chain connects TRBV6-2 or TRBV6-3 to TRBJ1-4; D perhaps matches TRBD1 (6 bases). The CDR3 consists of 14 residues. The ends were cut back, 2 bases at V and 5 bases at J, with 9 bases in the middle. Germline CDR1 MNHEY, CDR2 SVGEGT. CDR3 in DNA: TGTGCCAGCAGTTACGGACAGAAGAATGAAAAACTGTTTTTT. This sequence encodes CASSYGQKNEKLFF.

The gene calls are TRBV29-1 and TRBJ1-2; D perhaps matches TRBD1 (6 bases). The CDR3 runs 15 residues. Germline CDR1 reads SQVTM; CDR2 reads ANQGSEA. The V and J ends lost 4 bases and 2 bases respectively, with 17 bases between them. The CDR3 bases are TGCAGCGTTGTATCTGGGGGCATCACCAACTATGGCTACACCTTC. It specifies CSVVSGGITNYGYTF. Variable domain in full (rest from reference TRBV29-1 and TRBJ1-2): SAVISQKPSRDICQRGTSLTIQCQVDSQVTMMFWYRQQPGQSLTLIATANQGSEATYESGFVIDKFPISRPNLTFSTLTVSNMSPEDSSIYLCSVVSGGITNYGYTFGSGTRLTVV.

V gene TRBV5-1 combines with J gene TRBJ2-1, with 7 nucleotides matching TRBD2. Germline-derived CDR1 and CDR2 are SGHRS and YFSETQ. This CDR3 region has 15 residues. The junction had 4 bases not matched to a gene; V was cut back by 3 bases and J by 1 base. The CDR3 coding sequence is TGCGCCAGCAGCTCCCGACTAGCTTCCTACAATGAGCAGTTCTTC. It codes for CASSSRLASYNEQFF.

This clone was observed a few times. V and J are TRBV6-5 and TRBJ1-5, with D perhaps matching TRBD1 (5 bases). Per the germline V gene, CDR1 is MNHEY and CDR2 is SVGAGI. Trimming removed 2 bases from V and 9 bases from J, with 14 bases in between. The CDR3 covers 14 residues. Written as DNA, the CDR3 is TGTGCCAGCAGTTACGGTGGGGTGGGGGGGCCCCAGCATTTT. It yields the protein CASSYGGVGGPQHF.

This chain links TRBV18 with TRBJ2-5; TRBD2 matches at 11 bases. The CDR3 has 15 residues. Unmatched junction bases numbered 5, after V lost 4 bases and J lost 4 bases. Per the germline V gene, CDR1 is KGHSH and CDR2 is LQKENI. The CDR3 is CASSLDLAGGETQYF. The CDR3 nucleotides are TGTGCCAGCTCACTAGACCTAGCGGGAGGAGAGACCCAGTACTTC. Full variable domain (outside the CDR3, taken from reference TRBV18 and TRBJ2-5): NAGVMQNPRHLVRRRGQEARLRCSPMKGHSHVYWYRQLPEEGLKFMVYLQKENIIDESGMPKERFSAEFPKEGPSILRIQQVVRGDSAAYFCASSLDLAGGETQYFGPGTRLLVL.

The CDR3: CASSPGEANVYGYTF. The CDR3 bases are TGCGCCAGCAGCCCCGGTGAGGCTAACGTCTATGGCTACACCTTC. This chain joins TRBV5-1 and TRBJ1-2, with D unclear. The CDR3 totals 15 residues. Germline assignment: CDR1 SGHRS and CDR2 YFSETQ. Trimming pared 4 bases from V and 4 bases from J, leaving 17 bases between.

As DNA, the CDR3 is TGCGCCAGCAGCCAAGATCCTGGACTAGCGAGGGATGAGCAGTTCTTC. Residues: CASSQDPGLARDEQFF. This rearrangement joins TRBV4-3 to TRBJ2-1, with TRBD2 matching over 9 bases. The CDR3 is 16 amino acids. Germline trimming cut 0 bases from V and 8 bases from J; bases unmatched to any gene: 8. Germline V gene sequence: CDR1 LGHNA, CDR2 YSLEER.

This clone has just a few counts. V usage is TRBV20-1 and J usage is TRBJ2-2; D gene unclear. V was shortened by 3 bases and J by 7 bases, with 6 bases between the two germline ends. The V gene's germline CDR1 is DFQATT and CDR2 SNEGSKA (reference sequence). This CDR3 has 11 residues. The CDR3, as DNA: TGCAGTGCTAGTTCAGACGGGGAGCTGTTTTTT. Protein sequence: CSASSDGELFF.

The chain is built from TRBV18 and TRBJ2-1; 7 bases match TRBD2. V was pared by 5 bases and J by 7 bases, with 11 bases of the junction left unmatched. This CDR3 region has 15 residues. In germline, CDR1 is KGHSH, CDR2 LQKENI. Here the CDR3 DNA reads TGTGCCAGCTCATCTCTAGCGGCGGGGACTAATGAGCAGTTCTTC. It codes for CASSSLAAGTNEQFF.

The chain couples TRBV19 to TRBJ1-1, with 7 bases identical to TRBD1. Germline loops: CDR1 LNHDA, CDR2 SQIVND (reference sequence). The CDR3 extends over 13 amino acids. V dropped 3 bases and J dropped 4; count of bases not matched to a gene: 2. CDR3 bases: TGTGCCAGTAGTATGACAGGGTCCACTGAAGCTTTCTTT. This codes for CASSMTGSTEAFF.

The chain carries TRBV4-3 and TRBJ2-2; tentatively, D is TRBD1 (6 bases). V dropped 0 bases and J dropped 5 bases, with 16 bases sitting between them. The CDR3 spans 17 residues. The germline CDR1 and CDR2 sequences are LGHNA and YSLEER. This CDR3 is CASSQDPGAGVTGELFF. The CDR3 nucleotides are TGCGCCAGCAGCCAAGATCCAGGGGCGGGCGTGACCGGGGAGCTGTTTTTT.

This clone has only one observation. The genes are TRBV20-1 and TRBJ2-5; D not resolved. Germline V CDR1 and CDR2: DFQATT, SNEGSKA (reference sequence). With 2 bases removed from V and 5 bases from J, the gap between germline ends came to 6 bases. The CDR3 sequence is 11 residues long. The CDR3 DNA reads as TGCAGTGCTAGATTCGGGGAGACCCAGTACTTC. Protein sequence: CSARFGETQYF.

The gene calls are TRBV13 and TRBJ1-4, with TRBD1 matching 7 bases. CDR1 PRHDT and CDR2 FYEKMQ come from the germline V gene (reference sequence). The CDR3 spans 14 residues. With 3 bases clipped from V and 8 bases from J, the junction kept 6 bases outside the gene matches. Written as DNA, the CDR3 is TGTGCCAGCAGCTTGCGGACAGGATACGAAAAACTGTTTTTT. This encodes CASSLRTGYEKLFF.